Described below is a single T cell receptor (beta chain) sequence and its context. There is no known antigen for this receptor. The input lacks base qualities; no much larger clone sits a single base away. These data belong to a study of T cells in localized non-small cell lung cancer (TCRdb year 2020). With respect to the entire study: The study examined T cell repertoires in approximately 240 patients with early-stage NSCLC and compared tumors with uninvolved tumor-adjacent lungs. The cohort comprised 200 to 300 treatment-naïve NSCLC patients with resected, localized lung tumors. The mean age of the NSCLC patients was roughly 70 years, with 130 or so men and around 100 women.

At diagnosis, peripheral blood, uninvolved tumor-adjacent lung and tumor were collected and were preserved as a mix of fresh-frozen and FFPE material. Blood samples were analyzed as peripheral blood mononuclear cells for TCR repertoire profiling. TCR beta CDR3 regions were sequenced from DNA using the immunoSEQ Assay. As for how the authors treated the data: T cell density was computed as TCR beta template counts normalized to usable DNA estimated by amplifying housekeeping genes. Richness was estimated using the preseqR package, with extrapolation to 400,000 templates for PBMC samples and to 120,000 templates for tissue samples. Clonality was calculated as one minus Pielou's evenness. To identify tissue-enriched TCRs, differential abundance testing was run on productive amino-acid clonotypes with a minimum total count of 5 and an alpha of 0.1. The Jaccard Index and the Morisita Overlap Index were used to measure repertoire overlap between compartments. GLIPH clustered TCR beta CDR3s with public tetramer-defined viral CDR3s; viral motifs required at least three viral sequences plus V-gene enrichment. The table comes from immuneACCESS by way of TCRdb, which keeps in-frame sequences with V and J called. Part of the clones is missing from these tables; in studies checked, under half for an unresolved V gene and the rest for unknown reasons. V, J and clone size reflect that table, while D and trimming were determined from the DNA. This sample has roughly 24,000 clones in its table, and over 70% of those were observed once. Approximately 9.6% of the sample is taken by the ten largest.

Summary of the overall study and its limitations: Uninvolved tumor-adjacent lung showed the highest T cell clonality, higher than tumor, which suggests more focused antigenic responses in the uninvolved tumor-adjacent lung. Of the top 100 tumor clones, a median of roughly 60 were detected in paired uninvolved adjacent lung; some 28 were also among that lung's top 100. Because the study design was exploratory, TCR variables were selected using unadjusted p-values without false-discovery rate correction. Higher blood T cell density associated with longer overall survival, while higher adjacent-lung clonality associated with shorter survival. Because multi-region tumor sequencing was not performed, intratumor heterogeneity could not be ruled out.

A distance of 15 bases separates the germline ends of V and J, which lose 3 bases and 4 bases respectively. Looking up the germline V gene yields CDR1 SQVTM and CDR2 ANQGSEA. The CDR3 covers 14 residues, taking in both the cysteine and the phenylalanine. CDR3 DNA only is kept here, 42 bases in frame from base 1. This sample comprised peripheral blood, obtained before any cancer treatment. The sequence came from a man aged 40 to 69 with stage III squamous cell lung carcinoma. The sequence links TRBV29-1 to TRBJ1-1; TRBD1 might be the D gene, on 5 matching bases. The DNA is TGCAGCGTTGAGAAGCAGGGTCCGGGCACTGAAGCTTTCTTT. Its protein product is CSVEKQGPGTEAFF. Outside the CDR3, residues come from the reference TRBV29-1 and TRBJ1-1 proteins, so the full variable domain is: SAVISQKPSRDICQRGTSLTIQCQVDSQVTMMFWYRQQPGQSLTLIATANQGSEATYESGFVIDKFPISRPNLTFSTLTVSNMSPEDSSIYLCSVEKQGPGTEAFFGQGTRLTVV.